Detailed here is one TCR beta chain. In this sample, this clone turned up many times. It lacks a known antigen. There are no base qualities to consult, and no much larger clone falls within one base. The library relied on PCR. Sequenced on an Illumina HiSeq 4000. High-throughput sequencing was used to profile the TCR beta-chain CDR3 region of every patient. In the paper's pipeline: Drawing on CDR3 differences between clinicopathological groups, the researchers built a classifier meant to tell apart patients with distant-metastatic papillary thyroid cancer. To measure repertoire diversity the researchers used the Shannon index, while the Morisita-Horn index served to gauge how similar the tumor and blood repertoires were. TCRdb reran the public reads through fastp at Q25 and MiXCR, keeping productive beta chains. TCRdb, not the authors, supplied the V and J calls. Present in this sample are approximately 12,000 clones, more than 20% of which were seen just once. The ten largest clones take up about 12% of the sample.

No treatment had been received by any patient before thyroid surgery. Using T-cell receptor beta sequencing, the study looked back at clinical samples from patients collected from about 2011 to 2018. The source of the sample is a study of metastatic and nonmetastatic thyroid tumors (dated by TCRdb to 2020 to 2021). With regard to the full study: Repertoires from peripheral blood and from tumor or nodule tissue samples of malignant and benign thyroid patients were compared. What the study reported, not specific to this receptor: TCR beta diversity was reported as significantly higher in malignant tumors than in benign nodules, in both blood and tumor samples.

Trimming removed 3 bases from V and 5 bases from J, leaving 7 bases between the germline ends. The germline V gene specifies SNHLY as CDR1 and FYNNEI as CDR2. The CDR3 sequence holds 12 residues, the cysteine and phenylalanine included. Of all the DNA, just the CDR3 is kept, 36 bases in frame from base 1. The source is a female donor with papillary thyroid cancer or a benign thyroid nodule (not recorded which). Some clones in this sample may be carry-over from other donors' samples. The sequenced sample was adjacent normal tissue. The chain was built from TRBV2 and TRBJ1-2; possibly the D gene is TRBD1, per 5 matching bases. The bases are TGTGCCAGCAGTGAGAGGGGATATGGCTACACCTTC. Its translation reads: CASSERGYGYTF.